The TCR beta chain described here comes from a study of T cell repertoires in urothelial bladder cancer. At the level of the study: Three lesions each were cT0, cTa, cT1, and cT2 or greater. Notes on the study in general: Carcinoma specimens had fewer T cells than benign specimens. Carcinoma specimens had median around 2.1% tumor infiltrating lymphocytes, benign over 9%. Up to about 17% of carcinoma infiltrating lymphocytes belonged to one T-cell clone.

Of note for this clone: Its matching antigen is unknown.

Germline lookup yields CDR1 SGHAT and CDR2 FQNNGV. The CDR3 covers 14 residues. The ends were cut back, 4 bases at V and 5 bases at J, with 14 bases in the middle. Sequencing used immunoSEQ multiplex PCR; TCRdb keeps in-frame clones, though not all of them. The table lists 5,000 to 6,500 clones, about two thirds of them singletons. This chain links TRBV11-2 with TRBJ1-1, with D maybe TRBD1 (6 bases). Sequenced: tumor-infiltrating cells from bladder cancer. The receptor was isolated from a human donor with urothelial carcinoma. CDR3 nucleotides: TGTGCCAGCAGCTCCACTACAGGGTGGACTGAAGCTTTCTTT. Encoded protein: CASSSTTGWTEAFF.